A selection of T cell receptor beta chains follows, all from one sample in a study of blood T cell repertoires in COVID-19. Method: immunoSEQ multiplex PCR; TCRdb's copy keeps in-frame clones and lacks some. The sample consists of about 260,000 clones, around four fifths of them appearing once. The sequenced sample consisted of peripheral blood. The source of these receptors is a man aged 60 to 75 who had recovered from COVID-19. Both conserved end residues are trimmed from each CDR3. Size tells how often a clone was seen (once, few, many) or the class of an expanded clone, and some rows leave it out.

length: 14; size: -; V: TRBV5-6; J: TRBJ1-2; CDR3: ASSLVGGEANYGYT
length: 11; size: -; V: TRBV7-9; J: TRBJ2-1; CDR3: ASSETTGTGQF
length: 12; size: many; V: TRBV14; J: TRBJ2-7; CDR3: ASSQQTGRHEQY
length: 14; size: -; V: TRBV27; J: TRBJ2-7; CDR3: ASSQHLAGYTYEQY
length: 13; size: -; V: TRBV19; J: TRBJ1-3; CDR3: ASHNPDSSGNTIY
length: 10; size: -; V: TRBV13; J: TRBJ2-2; CDR3: ASSLRTGELF
length: 15; size: once; V: TRBV3-1/TRBV3-2; J: TRBJ1-6; CDR3: ASSRTGWGSYNSPLH
length: 11; size: -; V: TRBV30; J: TRBJ1-4; CDR3: AWSVQGAEKLF
length: 12; size: -; V: TRBV20-1; J: TRBJ1-6; CDR3: SASPPGGMSPLH
length: 16; size: -; V: TRBV2; J: TRBJ2-2; CDR3: ASSEGWSSGENTGELF
length: 15; size: -; V: TRBV3-1/TRBV3-2; J: TRBJ2-2; CDR3: ASSQDQTSGSYGELF
length: 13; size: -; V: TRBV11-2; J: TRBJ2-7; CDR3: ASSLSGVGSYEQY
length: 13; size: few; V: TRBV9; J: TRBJ2-3; CDR3: ASSVVGVRSDTQY
length: 15; size: -; V: TRBV30; J: TRBJ2-7; CDR3: AWSSGGLAGESYEQY
length: 12; size: -; V: TRBV29-1; J: TRBJ2-1; CDR3: SAPDGSSYNEQF
length: 11; size: -; V: TRBV5-1; J: TRBJ2-7; CDR3: ASSLAAGNEQY
length: 12; size: -; V: TRBV3-1/TRBV3-2; J: TRBJ2-5; CDR3: ASSHRPSVETQY
length: 13; size: -; V: TRBV14; J: TRBJ1-2; CDR3: ASSQAAAANYGYT
length: 17; size: -; V: TRBV2; J: TRBJ2-1; CDR3: ASSEALAPALAYYNEQF
length: 15; size: -; V: TRBV7-2; J: TRBJ1-1; CDR3: ASSLANWGGRNTEAF
length: 13; size: -; V: TRBV5-1; J: TRBJ2-1; CDR3: ASSLELLRGNEQF
length: 15; size: -; V: TRBV13; J: TRBJ1-4; CDR3: ASSKQGALGFSEKLF
length: 16; size: -; V: TRBV14; J: TRBJ2-1; CDR3: ASSQAGLAGGSLNEQF
length: 12; size: -; V: TRBV5-6; J: TRBJ2-1; CDR3: ASSERALDNEQF
length: 17; size: -; V: TRBV12-5; J: TRBJ2-6; CDR3: ASGFSRAGGNSGANVLT
length: 13; size: -; V: TRBV6-6; J: TRBJ2-1; CDR3: ASSTGGISYNEQF
length: 13; size: -; V: TRBV27; J: TRBJ1-5; CDR3: ASSPAPGGNQPQH
length: 12; size: -; V: TRBV27; J: TRBJ1-3; CDR3: ASSLGGTGNTIY
length: 12; size: -; V: TRBV18; J: TRBJ1-2; CDR3: ASSLQGGLEGYT
length: 15; size: once; V: TRBV10-3; J: TRBJ2-5; CDR3: AISGNRDKMYQETQY
length: 15; size: -; V: TRBV5-1; J: TRBJ2-1; CDR3: ASSSKLAASSYNEQF
length: 11; size: -; V: TRBV28; J: TRBJ2-7; CDR3: ASSLEVSYEQY
length: 11; size: -; V: TRBV30; J: TRBJ2-7; CDR3: AWSMEGNYEQY
length: 12; size: -; V: TRBV6-5; J: TRBJ1-6; CDR3: ASSYGGRNSPLH
length: 14; size: -; V: TRBV5-5; J: TRBJ2-3; CDR3: ASSLQGAPRTDTQY
length: 12; size: -; V: TRBV5-1; J: TRBJ1-2; CDR3: ASSLAPGPRGYT
length: 12; size: -; V: TRBV25-1; J: TRBJ1-1; CDR3: ASTGVGILSEAF
length: 13; size: -; V: TRBV4-1; J: TRBJ2-7; CDR3: ASSQDGTGVYEQY
length: 10; size: few; V: TRBV29-1; J: TRBJ1-2; CDR3: SSQTGNYGYT
length: 11; size: -; V: TRBV10-3; J: TRBJ1-2; CDR3: ATGGLITYGYT
length: 9; size: -; V: TRBV6-4; J: TRBJ2-1; CDR3: ASSRTYEQF
length: 10; size: -; V: TRBV2; J: TRBJ1-1; CDR3: ASSLALRGAF
length: 11; size: -; V: TRBV7-2; J: TRBJ2-7; CDR3: ASSAGQAPEQY
length: 12; size: few; V: TRBV14; J: TRBJ2-3; CDR3: ASSGWRSTDTQY
length: 14; size: once; V: TRBV5-5; J: TRBJ2-3; CDR3: ASSLHGDRGTDTQY
length: 13; size: -; V: TRBV7-9; J: TRBJ2-3; CDR3: ASSAPGPEAHTQY
length: 11; size: -; V: TRBV10-3; J: TRBJ1-1; CDR3: AISDSENTEAF
length: 15; size: -; V: TRBV2; J: TRBJ1-6; CDR3: ASTAPGTGAYNSPLH
length: 14; size: -; V: TRBV5-6; J: TRBJ1-1; CDR3: ASSLRGVYFLTEAF
length: 11; size: few; V: TRBV19; J: TRBJ2-3; CDR3: ASRVAGADTQY
length: 14; size: -; V: TRBV7-8; J: TRBJ2-2; CDR3: ASSLGTVTNTGELF
length: 12; size: -; V: TRBV11-1; J: TRBJ2-1; CDR3: ASRTGRSYNEQF